One sample yielded the 31 T cell receptor beta chains listed below, sequenced in a study of shared clonotypes between healthy human individuals. Clones were sequenced by immunoSEQ multiplex PCR, and TCRdb holds only the in-frame ones, with some missing. The data hold about 640,000 clones, with about 78% observed a single time. The material sequenced was memory CD4+ T cells sorted from blood. Indicated subset: CD45RA-negative fraction. The receptors were gathered from a woman aged 30 to 39 in good health.

The J gene is TRBJ2-1, the V gene TRBV7-3; TRBD1 is a possible D gene (6 bases). The CDR3 has 16 residues. CDR1 and CDR2 (germline): SGHTA, FQGTGA. Between the trimmed V and J ends, which lost 1 base and 2 bases, there was a span of 12 bases. CDR3 protein: CASSLIGGATYNEQFF. The CDR3 DNA sequence: TGTGCCAGCAGCTTAATTGGGGGCGCAACCTACAATGAGCAGTTCTTC. Using reference TRBV7-3 and TRBJ2-1 for the parts outside the CDR3, the full variable domain is GAGVSQTPSNKVTEKGKYVELRCDPISGHTALYWYRQSLGQGPEFLIYFQGTGAADDSGLPNDRFFAVRPEGSVSTLKIQRTERGDSAVYLCASSLIGGATYNEQFFGPGTRLTVL.

The rearrangement uses TRBV10-3 and TRBJ2-7, with D unresolved. The CDR3 loop spans 11 amino acids. Germline CDR1 and CDR2: ENHRY and SYGVKD. V lost 4 bases and J lost 5, with 6 bases in between. CDR3 residues: CAISVNDEQYF. DNA for the CDR3: TGTGCCATCAGTGTTAACGACGAGCAGTACTTC.

The chain carries TRBV19 and TRBJ2-7; possible D gene TRBD1, 5 bases. V dropped 6 bases and J dropped 0 bases, with 12 bases sitting between them. The CDR3 runs 14 residues. The germline CDR1 and CDR2 sequences are LNHDA and SQIVND (reference sequence). Here the CDR3 reads CASSGHISSYEQYF. The CDR3 region has the DNA TGTGCCAGTAGCGGACACATTAGCTCCTACGAGCAGTACTTC.

The CDR3 spells CASSSSGDTQYF. As DNA, the CDR3 is TGCGCCAGCAGCTCTAGCGGAGATACGCAGTATTTT. The chain combines TRBV10-1 with TRBJ2-3; 7 bases agree with TRBD2. Losses at the gene ends were 6 bases for V and 5 bases for J; bases not matched to a gene: 2. This CDR3 contains 12 residues. The germline V gene encodes CDR1 WNHNN and CDR2 SYGVQD (reference sequence).

V and J are TRBV7-2 and TRBJ2-5; D not certain. This CDR3 region has 15 residues. Germline values: CDR1 SGHTA, CDR2 FQGNSA. V was pared by 5 bases and J by 1 base, with 14 bases between. CDR3 DNA: TGTGCCAGCAGCCCCTGGACCCGGATCCAAGAGACCCAGTACTTC. It is translated as CASSPWTRIQETQYF.

The chain carries TRBV5-6 and TRBJ1-1; possible D gene TRBD1, 6 bases. The CDR3 has 14 residues. The germline V and J ends were trimmed by 3 bases and 3 bases, with 12 bases remaining between them. Per germline, CDR1 SGHDT and CDR2 YYEEEE. The CDR3 loop is CASSSLGAHTEAFF. The CDR3 nucleotides read TGTGCCAGCAGCTCCTTGGGGGCCCACACTGAAGCTTTCTTT.

The genes are TRBV19 and TRBJ2-5; 11 bases match TRBD2. Germline V gives CDR1 LNHDA, CDR2 SQIVND (reference sequence). The junction had 12 bases not matched to a gene; V was cut back by 5 bases and J by 7 bases. CDR3 length equals 16 residues. The CDR3 reads CASSATSGSKGLTQYF. The CDR3 nucleotides are TGTGCCAGTAGTGCCACTAGCGGGAGCAAGGGATTGACCCAGTACTTC.

Only a few counts were recorded for this clone. This chain uses TRBV29-1 with TRBJ2-7; 12 nucleotides match TRBD1. Germline CDR1 and CDR2: SQVTM and ANQGSEA. This CDR3 region has 13 residues. Losses at the gene ends were 8 bases for V and 7 bases for J; bases not matched to a gene: 9. The CDR3 nucleotides are TGCAGCTTTAGGGGACAGGGGGCAGGGGAGCAGTACTTC. Translated: CSFRGQGAGEQYF.

With respect to this clone: Additional DNA sequences in this sample encode the identical CDR3. The V call is TRBV28, the J call TRBJ1-2, with D hard to call. Germline CDR1 reads MDHEN; CDR2 reads SYDVKM. CDR3 length equals 11 residues. Trimming took 4 bases from V and 2 from J, leaving 2 bases between them. CDR3 protein: CASSSNYGYTF. The DNA for the CDR3 is TGTGCCAGCAGTTCCAACTATGGCTACACCTTC.

The gene calls are TRBV7-9 and TRBJ2-1; the D is unclear. Between the trimmed V and J ends, which lost 3 bases and 7 bases, there was a span of 10 bases. CDR1 and CDR2 from the germline V gene are SEHNR and FQNEAQ (reference sequence). The CDR3 sequence is 13 residues long. The CDR3 sequence: CASSLGYLNEQFF. CDR3 coding DNA: TGTGCCAGCAGCTTGGGCTACCTTAATGAGCAGTTCTTC. The whole variable domain, remainder taken from reference TRBV7-9 and TRBJ2-1, is DTGVSQNPRHKITKRGQNVTFRCDPISEHNRLYWYRQTLGQGPEFLTYFQNEAQLEKSRLLSDRFSAERPKGSFSTLEIQRTEQGDSAMYLCASSLGYLNEQFFGPGTRLTVL.

This clone was recorded only once. Given a much more abundant clone one base away, this may be a read error. The chain uses TRBV11-3 and TRBJ1-1; no clear D. The V end was cut by 3 bases, the J end by 0 bases, with 5 bases between. Germline assignment: CDR1 SGHNT and CDR2 YENEEA. CDR3 length: 13 residues. This CDR3 is CASSLTVNTEAFF. The DNA for the CDR3 is TGTGCCAGCAGCTTGACGGTGAACACTGAAGCTTTCTTT.

The genes are TRBV5-1 and TRBJ2-6; D may be TRBD1 (5 bases). The V end lost 5 bases, the J end lost 0 bases, and 9 bases lay between the germline ends. CDR1 and CDR2 from the germline V gene are SGHRS and YFSETQ. This CDR3 has 15 residues. CDR3 DNA sequence: TGCGCCAGCAGACAGGACGGCTCTGGGGCCAACGTCCTGACTTTC. It specifies CASRQDGSGANVLTF.

The chain uses TRBV28 and TRBJ2-3; D call uncertain. CDR1 is MDHEN and CDR2 is SYDVKM in the germline V gene. Trimming stripped 7 bases from V and 4 bases from J, with 15 bases between. This CDR3 has 14 residues. The CDR3 region is CASITGVESDTQYF. The CDR3 bases are TGTGCCAGCATAACGGGTGTTGAGTCAGATACGCAGTATTTT.

V and J are TRBV6-1 and TRBJ1-2; D is possibly TRBD1 (5 bases). Per the germline V gene, CDR1 is MNHNS and CDR2 is SASEGT. V was cut by 6 bases and J by 4 bases, with 15 bases left in between. This CDR3 region has 14 residues. Here the CDR3 reads CASSTGTPIYGYTF. CDR3 in DNA: TGTGCCAGCAGCACCGGGACGCCAATCTATGGCTACACCTTC.

This clone was counted only a few times. The chain employs TRBV28 and TRBJ1-1; D is uncertain. CDR1 MDHEN and CDR2 SYDVKM come from the germline V gene. The CDR3 loop spans 12 amino acids. Trimming took 8 bases from V and 4 from J, leaving 11 bases between them. DNA for the CDR3: TGTGCCAGCCAACAGCTCAGCACTGAAGCTTTCTTT. Its protein product is CASQQLSTEAFF. Full variable domain (remainder filled in from reference TRBV28 and TRBJ1-1): DVKVTQSSRYLVKRTGEKVFLECVQDMDHENMFWYRQDPGLGLRLIYFSYDVKMKEKGDIPEGYSVSREKKERFSLILESASTNQTSMYLCASQQLSTEAFFGQGTRLTVV.

The chain is built from TRBV5-1 and TRBJ2-7, with 10 bases fitting TRBD2. The V gene end was trimmed by 4 bases and the J gene end by 2 bases; junction bases not matched to a gene: 3. The CDR3 sequence is 14 residues long. The germline V gene has CDR1 SGHRS and CDR2 YFSETQ. The DNA for the CDR3 is TGCGCCAGCAGCAGACTAGCGGGCCCCTACGAGCAGTACTTC. It codes for CASSRLAGPYEQYF.

V gene TRBV19 combines with J gene TRBJ2-3; TRBD1 is a possible D gene (5 bases). From germline, CDR1 is LNHDA and CDR2 SQIVND (reference sequence). Trimming stripped 4 bases from V and 2 bases from J, with 7 bases between. This CDR3 has 13 amino acids. The CDR3 DNA reads as TGTGCCAGTAGTACGACAGCCACAGATACGCAGTATTTT. Translating it yields CASSTTATDTQYF.

The chain is built from TRBV7-2 and TRBJ2-5; maybe TRBD1 (5 bases). V was trimmed by 3 bases and J by 2 bases, leaving 19 bases between them. Germline loops: CDR1 SGHTA, CDR2 FQGNSA. The CDR3 runs to 17 residues. The CDR3 DNA follows: TGTGCCAGCAGCTTCGGAAGGGGTGACATTCGACAAGAGACCCAGTACTTC. Amino acid sequence: CASSFGRGDIRQETQYF.

The chain joins TRBV10-2 to TRBJ1-5; possible D gene TRBD1, 5 bases. The CDR3 extends over 16 amino acids. V was pared by 6 bases and J by 3 bases, with 18 bases between. In germline, CDR1 is WSHSY, CDR2 SAAADI. The CDR3 reads CASSGGTDPFNQPQHF. The DNA for the CDR3 is TGCGCCAGCAGCGGAGGGACGGATCCATTCAATCAGCCCCAGCATTTT.

V is TRBV6-6 and J is TRBJ1-1; 9 nucleotides line up with TRBD1. Germline V gene sequence: CDR1 MNHNY, CDR2 SVGAGI (reference sequence). Trimming at V came to 0 bases and at J to 11 bases, leaving 7 bases not matched to a gene. The CDR3 has 14 amino acids. The CDR3 nucleotides read TGTGCCAGCAGTTACTCGCCGGGACAGGGCGAGGCTTTCTTT. Amino acid sequence: CASSYSPGQGEAFF.

This clone has at least ten counts. V gene TRBV6-1 combines with J gene TRBJ1-2; D gene uncertain. The CDR3 runs 13 residues. V lost 11 bases, J lost 4 bases, and 17 bases lay in between. Germline CDR1 reads MNHNS; CDR2 reads SASEGT. The CDR3 is CACGPRGIYGYTF. In nucleotides, the CDR3 is TGTGCCTGCGGACCCCGAGGGATCTATGGCTACACCTTC.

Note on this clone: Other nucleotide sequences in the sample specify the same CDR3. V gene TRBV5-1 combines with J gene TRBJ2-1; TRBD2 matches at 11 bases. This CDR3 contains 16 residues. V shed 1 base and J 2 bases; nucleotides not matched to a gene: 2. Germline V gene sequence: CDR1 SGHRS, CDR2 YFSETQ. The CDR3 sequence is CASSLPLAGAYNEQFF. DNA of the CDR3: TGCGCCAGCAGCTTGCCACTAGCGGGAGCCTACAATGAGCAGTTCTTC.

This chain joins TRBV7-2 and TRBJ1-1, with D unclear. CDR1 and CDR2 from the germline V gene are SGHTA and FQGNSA. The V gene lost 6 bases and the J gene lost 0 bases, with 14 bases spanning the gap. This CDR3 has 15 residues. The CDR3 here is CASRRPGRMNTEAFF. The CDR3 region has the DNA TGTGCCAGCAGAAGACCCGGGCGCATGAACACTGAAGCTTTCTTT.

The rearrangement joins TRBV27 to TRBJ2-5; 7 bases map to TRBD2. The DNA end favors TRBJ2-7, so the J call may be wrong. CDR3 length: 16 amino acids. Germline V gives CDR1 MNHEY, CDR2 SMNVEV (reference sequence). The CDR3 sequence is CASSLFLAGASVEQYF. The CDR3 DNA is TGTGCCAGCAGTTTATTCCTTGCGGGAGCCTCGGTCGAGCAGTACTTC.

CDR3 coding DNA: TGTGCCAGCAGCGCAAAGCCGAAGGGTTTCGGCACTGAAGCTTTCTTT. Protein sequence: CASSAKPKGFGTEAFF. The chain joins TRBV5-4 to TRBJ1-1; D gene uncertain. The CDR3 consists of 16 residues. The germline V gene encodes CDR1 SGHNT and CDR2 YYREEE (reference sequence). V was clipped by 4 bases and J by 4 bases, with 20 bases between them.

The rearrangement links TRBV5-8 to TRBJ1-5; D might be TRBD1 (5 bases). The CDR3 totals 15 residues. The germline V and J ends were trimmed by 4 bases and 2 bases, with 13 bases remaining between them. Germline V gene lookup returns CDR1 SGHTS and CDR2 YDEGEE. The CDR3 reads CASSAQEWGNQPQHF. The CDR3 nucleotides are TGTGCCAGCAGCGCACAGGAATGGGGCAATCAGCCCCAGCATTTT.

As to this clone: The sample contains more than one DNA sequence encoding this CDR3. The rearrangement joins TRBV28 to TRBJ1-4; the D gene is possibly TRBD1 (5 bases). Germline V gives CDR1 MDHEN, CDR2 SYDVKM. The CDR3 runs to 14 residues. The V end lost 2 bases, the J end lost 6 bases, and 10 bases lay between the germline ends. CDR3 amino acids: CASSLAGVDEKLFF. CDR3 nucleotides: TGTGCCAGCAGTTTAGCGGGGGTGGATGAAAAACTGTTTTTT.

The J gene is TRBJ2-7, the V gene TRBV6-1, with TRBD1 matching over 9 bases. J was trimmed by 5 bases and V by 3 bases; bases with no gene match: 8. CDR3 length: 15 residues. Germline V gene data show CDR1 as MNHNS and CDR2 as SASEGT. The CDR3 region is CASSDGDRVIDEQYF. The CDR3 DNA sequence: TGTGCCAGCAGTGATGGGGACAGGGTGATAGACGAGCAGTACTTC.

The J gene is TRBJ2-2, the V gene TRBV6-1, with 11 bases aligning to TRBD2. The CDR3 spans 15 residues. Trimming cost V 10 bases and J 2 bases; bases outside gene matches: 6. Germline V gene sequence: CDR1 MNHNS, CDR2 SASEGT. The CDR3 here is CAIPGTSGNTGELFF. CDR3 bases: TGTGCCATCCCCGGGACTAGCGGTAACACCGGGGAGCTGTTTTTT.

The chain carries TRBV5-4 and TRBJ2-1; 8 bases fit TRBD2. This CDR3 contains 16 residues. The germline V gene has CDR1 SGHNT and CDR2 YYREEE (reference sequence). V shed 0 bases and J 1 base; nucleotides not matched to a gene: 3. The CDR3 sequence is CASSLGGTSSYNEQFF. The CDR3 DNA is TGTGCCAGCAGCTTGGGCGGGACTAGTTCCTACAATGAGCAGTTCTTC.

The CDR3 DNA sequence: TGTGCCAGTAGTATAGCCCTAGGGGTCTACGAGCAGTACTTC. This sequence encodes CASSIALGVYEQYF. V usage is TRBV19 and J usage is TRBJ2-7; D possibly corresponds to TRBD1 (5 bases). The CDR3 extends over 14 amino acids. Trimming took 1 base from V and 3 from J, leaving 10 bases between them. CDR1 and CDR2 from the germline V gene are LNHDA and SQIVND (reference sequence).